This entry concerns a single T cell receptor (beta chain). This record comes from a study of blood T cell repertoires in COVID-19. This CDR3 has 17 amino acids. Sequenced by immunoSEQ multiplex PCR; TCRdb stores in-frame clones only, minus some. Here the sample spans about 310,000 clones, roughly 84% being singletons. The chain is built from TRBV21-1 and TRBJ1-1. TRBV21-1 is given as a pseudogene. The clonotype originates from a man aged 50 to 60 with active or convalescent COVID-19. Sequencing input: peripheral blood. The CDR3 sequence is CASSKALPTVKNTEAFF. CDR3 DNA: TGTGCCAGCAGCAAAGCGCTCCCAACTGTTAAGAACACTGAAGCTTTCTTT.